The 10 T cell receptor beta chains reported below all come from one sample, sequenced in a study of blood T cell repertoires in COVID-19. TCRdb keeps only in-frame clones here, not all; method: immunoSEQ multiplex PCR. There are tens of thousands of clones in the sample; 90% occur only once, and around 6.7% lies in the top ten. The sequencing input was peripheral blood. All receptors come from a woman older than 75 with active COVID-19.

This chain uses TRBV7-2 with TRBJ2-1; 14 bases are a match to TRBD2. V gave up 1 base and J gave up 9 bases; unmatched junction bases: 2. The V gene's germline CDR1 is SGHTA and CDR2 FQGNSA. This CDR3 is 15 amino acids long. This CDR3 reads CASSLEGLAGVEQFF. The CDR3 DNA follows: TGTGCCAGCAGCTTAGAGGGACTAGCGGGAGTTGAGCAGTTCTTC.

This chain uses TRBV6-2 or TRBV6-3 with TRBJ2-7, with D tentatively TRBD1 (6 bases). Deletions cut 6 bases from V and 5 bases from J, with 23 bases between. The CDR3 contains 16 residues. The V gene's germline CDR1 is MNHEY and CDR2 SVGEGT. The CDR3 nucleotides read TGTGCCAGCAGCCGACGCCCGACAGGTAGGAGAGACGAGCAGTACTTC. It translates to CASSRRPTGRRDEQYF.

The genes are TRBV29-1 and TRBJ2-5; TRBD2 matches at 8 bases. This CDR3 is 16 amino acids long. Germline trimming cut 2 bases from V and 5 bases from J; bases unmatched to any gene: 13. Germline V gene lookup returns CDR1 SQVTM and CDR2 ANQGSEA. The CDR3 here is CSVESPPGLVSETQYF. In nucleotides, the CDR3 is TGCAGCGTTGAATCCCCTCCGGGACTAGTTTCTGAGACCCAGTACTTC.

This chain connects TRBV14 to TRBJ2-3; 9 bases map to TRBD2. Germline CDR1 is SGHDN and CDR2 is FVKESK. This CDR3 spans 15 amino acids. V lost 5 bases, J lost 5 bases, and 8 bases stayed unmatched. CDR3 residues: CASSVAGATQDTQYF. CDR3 in DNA: TGTGCCAGCAGCGTAGCGGGAGCTACCCAAGATACGCAGTATTTT.

The CDR3 protein is CASSLPDRPQHF. The CDR3 region has the DNA TGTGCCAGCAGTTTACCGGACAGGCCCCAGCATTTT. The rearrangement uses TRBV28 and TRBJ1-5; D possibly corresponds to TRBD1 (6 bases). The CDR3 is made up of 12 amino acids. Germline CDR1 and CDR2: MDHEN and SYDVKM. Trimming left V 2 bases short and J 9 bases short, with 8 bases between.

The gene calls are TRBV7-9 and TRBJ2-7, with 11 bases identical to TRBD1. Germline loops: CDR1 SEHNR, CDR2 FQNEAQ (reference sequence). Trimming removed 5 bases from V and 3 bases from J; junction bases left unmatched: 6. There are 15 residues in the CDR3. CDR3 nucleotides: TGTGCCAGCAGCAAAGGGGACAGGGGGTTCTACGAGCAGTACTTC. This sequence encodes CASSKGDRGFYEQYF.

This rearrangement joins TRBV28 to TRBJ1-1; D remains ambiguous. Per the germline V gene, CDR1 is MDHEN and CDR2 is SYDVKM. The V gene lost 3 bases and the J gene lost 4 bases, with 3 bases spanning the gap. The CDR3 spans 11 residues. For the CDR3, the DNA is TGTGCCAGCAGTTTCTTCACTGAAGCTTTCTTT. Its protein is CASSFFTEAFF. The complete variable domain, with remaining parts taken from reference TRBV28 and TRBJ1-1, reads DVKVTQSSRYLVKRTGEKVFLECVQDMDHENMFWYRQDPGLGLRLIYFSYDVKMKEKGDIPEGYSVSREKKERFSLILESASTNQTSMYLCASSFFTEAFFGQGTRLTVV.

The rearrangement uses TRBV6-5 and TRBJ1-2; D gene ambiguous. From germline, CDR1 is MNHEY and CDR2 SVGAGI. The CDR3 loop spans 14 amino acids. The ends were cut back, 2 bases at V and 2 bases at J, with 9 bases in the middle. The CDR3 region has the DNA TGTGCCAGCAGTTACGGGCAGCTCAACTATGGCTACACCTTC. It specifies CASSYGQLNYGYTF.

The V call is TRBV6-5, the J call TRBJ2-1; 9 positions match TRBD2. J gave up 9 bases and V 2 bases, and 5 bases lay outside the gene matches. From germline, CDR1 is MNHEY and CDR2 SVGAGI. This CDR3 contains 14 residues. The CDR3 DNA reads as TGTGCCAGCAGTTACCGCGGGAGGGGTGGTGAGCAGTTCTTC. This gives the protein CASSYRGRGGEQFF.

The chain couples TRBV7-6 to TRBJ2-7, with D perhaps TRBD2 (6 bases). This CDR3 has 16 residues. Germline V lookup: CDR1 SGHVS, CDR2 FNYEAQ. V was cut by 5 bases and J by 0 bases, with 17 bases left in between. CDR3 nucleotides: TGTGCCAGCAGCCTCAACCCTCGGGGGAGCTCCTACGAGCAGTACTTC. Protein sequence: CASSLNPRGSSYEQYF.